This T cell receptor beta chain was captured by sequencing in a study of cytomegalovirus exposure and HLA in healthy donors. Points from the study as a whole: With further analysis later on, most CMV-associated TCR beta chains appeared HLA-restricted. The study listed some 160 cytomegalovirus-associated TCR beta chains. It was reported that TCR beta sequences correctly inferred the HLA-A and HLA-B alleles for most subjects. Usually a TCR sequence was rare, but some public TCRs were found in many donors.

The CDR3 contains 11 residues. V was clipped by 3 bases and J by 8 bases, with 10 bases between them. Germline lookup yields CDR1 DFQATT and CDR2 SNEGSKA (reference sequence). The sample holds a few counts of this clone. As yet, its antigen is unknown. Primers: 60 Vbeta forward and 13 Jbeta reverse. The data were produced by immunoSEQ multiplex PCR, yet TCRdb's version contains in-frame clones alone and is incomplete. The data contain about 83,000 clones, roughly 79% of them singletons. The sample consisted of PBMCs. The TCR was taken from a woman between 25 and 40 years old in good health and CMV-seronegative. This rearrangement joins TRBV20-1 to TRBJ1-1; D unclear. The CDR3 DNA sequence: TGCAGTGCTAGTCGTACACAGGAAGCTTTCTTT. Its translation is CSASRTQEAFF.